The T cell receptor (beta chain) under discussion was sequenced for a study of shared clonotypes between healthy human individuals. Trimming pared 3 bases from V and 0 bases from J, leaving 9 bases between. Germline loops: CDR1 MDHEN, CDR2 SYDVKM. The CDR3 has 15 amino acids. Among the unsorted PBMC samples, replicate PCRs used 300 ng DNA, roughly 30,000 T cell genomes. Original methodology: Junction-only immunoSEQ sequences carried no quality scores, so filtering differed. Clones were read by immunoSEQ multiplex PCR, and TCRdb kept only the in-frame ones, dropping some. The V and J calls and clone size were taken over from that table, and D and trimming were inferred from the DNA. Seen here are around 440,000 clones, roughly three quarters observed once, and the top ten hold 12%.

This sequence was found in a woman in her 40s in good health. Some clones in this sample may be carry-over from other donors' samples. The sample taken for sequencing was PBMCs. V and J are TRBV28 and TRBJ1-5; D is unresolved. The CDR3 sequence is CASSFHPVSNQPQHF. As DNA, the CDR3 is TGTGCCAGCAGTTTTCATCCTGTTAGCAATCAGCCCCAGCATTTT. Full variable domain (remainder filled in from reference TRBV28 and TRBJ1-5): DVKVTQSSRYLVKRTGEKVFLECVQDMDHENMFWYRQDPGLGLRLIYFSYDVKMKEKGDIPEGYSVSREKKERFSLILESASTNQTSMYLCASSFHPVSNQPQHFGDGTRLSIL.